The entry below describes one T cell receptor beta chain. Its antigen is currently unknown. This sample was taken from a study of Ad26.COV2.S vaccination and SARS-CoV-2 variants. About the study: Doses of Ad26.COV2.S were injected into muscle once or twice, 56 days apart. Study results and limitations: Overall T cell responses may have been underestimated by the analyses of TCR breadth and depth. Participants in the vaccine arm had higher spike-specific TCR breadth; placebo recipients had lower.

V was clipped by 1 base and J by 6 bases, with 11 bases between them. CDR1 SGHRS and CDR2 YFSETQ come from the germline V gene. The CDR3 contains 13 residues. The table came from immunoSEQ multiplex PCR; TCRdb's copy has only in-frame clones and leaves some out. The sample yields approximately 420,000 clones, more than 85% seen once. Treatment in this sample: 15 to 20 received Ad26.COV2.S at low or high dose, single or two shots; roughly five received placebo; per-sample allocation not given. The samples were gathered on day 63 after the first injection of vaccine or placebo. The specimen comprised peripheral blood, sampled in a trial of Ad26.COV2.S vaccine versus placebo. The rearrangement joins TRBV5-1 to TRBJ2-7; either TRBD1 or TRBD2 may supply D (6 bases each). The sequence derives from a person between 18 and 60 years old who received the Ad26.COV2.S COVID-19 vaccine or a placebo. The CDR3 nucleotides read TGCGCCAGCAGCTTGCCCGGGGGCGGCGAGCAGTACTTC. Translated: CASSLPGGGEQYF.